A selection of T cell receptor beta chains follows, all from one sample in a study of human T cells and chemical hapten exposure. Using its own MiXCR run on the RACE reads, TCRdb lists one record per CDR3 protein. The table includes roughly 86,000 distinct CDR3 sequences, about 10% detected once. Sequenced material: whole blood, taken in connection with sensitization to the hapten diphenylcyclopropenone (DPC). The receptors were sampled from a man aged 35 to 55 with alopecia areata. Some clones in this sample may be carry-over from other donors' samples. Each CDR3 is given with its conserved first and last residue. Each record gives: V gene, D gene, clone size, J gene, CDR3 DNA, CDR3 protein. The D gene is left open where the match is weak. Not all rows give a size; the values are once, few, many and, for expanded clones, a class.

TRBV6-5	-	-	TRBJ1-2	TGTGCCAGCAGTCCAATGAGGGGCTCGAACTATGGCTACACCTTC	CASSPMRGSNYGYTF
TRBV28	-	-	TRBJ1-1	TGTGCCAGCAGGAGTGAGGGACGTAGGAACACTGAAGCTTTCTTT	CASRSEGRRNTEAFF
TRBV15	TRBD2	few	TRBJ2-3	TGTGCCACCAGCAGAGTACCCCCCGGGACTAGCGGGCCCCAGCAGTATTTT	CATSRVPPGTSGPQQYF
TRBV5-4	-	few	TRBJ1-2	TGTGCCAGCACCCCCTTAGGGGGGTACTATGGCTACACCTTC	CASTPLGGYYGYTF
TRBV11-2	TRBD2	-	TRBJ2-3	TGTGCCAGCCTCCGGGGTAGCGGGATCTCGGCGGCAGATACGCAGTATTTT	CASLRGSGISAADTQYF
TRBV11-3	TRBD2	few	TRBJ2-5	TGTGCCAGCAGCCCGTTAGCGGGAGCCGGGACCCAGTACTTC	CASSPLAGAGTQYF
TRBV3-1	TRBD2	many	TRBJ2-4	TGTGCCAGCAGCCCCCTCCTACCGGGACTAGTAAACATTCAGTACTTC	CASSPLLPGLVNIQYF
TRBV20-1	-	-	TRBJ1-6	TGCAGTCCGGGCGGCCCGAGCTCCTATAATTCACCCCTCCACTTT	CSPGGPSSYNSPLHF
TRBV6-5	-	-	TRBJ1-2	TGTGCCAGCAGTTCACACGGGAAACCTCCTGAAGGCTACACCTTC	CASSSHGKPPEGYTF
TRBV5-4	TRBD2	-	TRBJ2-7	TGTGCCAGCAGCCCAAGCGGGGGAGCCTACGAGCAGTACTTC	CASSPSGGAYEQYF
TRBV24-1	TRBD1	-	TRBJ2-5	TGTGCCACCAGTGATCCCCGGCTGGGACAGGGTCAAGAGACCCAGTACTTC	CATSDPRLGQGQETQYF
TRBV20-1	-	many	TRBJ2-6	TGCAGTGCTAAAACAGGTTTCTCTGGGGCCAACGTCCTGACTTTC	CSAKTGFSGANVLTF
TRBV29-1	-	few	TRBJ2-3	TGCAGCGTTGAGGGGGGCGGCCCAACCGAGTATTTT	CSVEGGGPTEYF
TRBV6-6	-	once	TRBJ2-2	TGTGCCAGCAGTTACGTGGGGGCGGGCGGGGAGCTGTTTTTT	CASSYVGAGGELFF
TRBV11-2	TRBD2	few	TRBJ2-7	TGTGCCAGCAGCCTCCCGGGACTAGCGGGACTCTACGAGCAGTACTTC	CASSLPGLAGLYEQYF
TRBV29-1	-	-	TRBJ1-5	TGCAGCGTTGCTCAGGGGAATCAGCCCCAGCATTTT	CSVAQGNQPQHF
TRBV27	TRBD1	-	TRBJ1-4	TGTGCCAGCAGTGGGCAGGGGGCAGGTGAAAAACTGTTTTTT	CASSGQGAGEKLFF
TRBV28	TRBD2	few	TRBJ2-4	TGTGCCAGCAGCTTTCCGGGACTAGCGGGAGATGACAAAAACATTCAGTACTTC	CASSFPGLAGDDKNIQYF
TRBV4-1	-	many	TRBJ2-2	TGCGCCAGCAGCGAGACCGGGACTTTAAGGCTGTTTTTT	CASSETGTLRLFF
TRBV27	TRBD1	few	TRBJ1-1	TGTGCCAGCAGCCTTGACAGGGGGCCCTATGAAGCTTTCTTT	CASSLDRGPYEAFF
TRBV4-2	-	many	TRBJ2-7	TGTGCCAGCAGCACCCGAAGGAGCTCCTACGAGCAGTACTTC	CASSTRRSSYEQYF
TRBV7-2	-	few	TRBJ1-6	TGTGCCAGCAGCCGCGCCCCGGCCAATTCACCCCTCCACTTT	CASSRAPANSPLHF
TRBV7-2	-	-	TRBJ2-3	TGTGCCAGCAGCTTAGATCGGGGTTATACGCAGTATTTT	CASSLDRGYTQYF
TRBV12-3/TRBV12-4	-	-	TRBJ1-5	TGTGCCAGCATACTCAATGCCGACGGCCATCAGCCCCAGCATTTT	CASILNADGHQPQHF